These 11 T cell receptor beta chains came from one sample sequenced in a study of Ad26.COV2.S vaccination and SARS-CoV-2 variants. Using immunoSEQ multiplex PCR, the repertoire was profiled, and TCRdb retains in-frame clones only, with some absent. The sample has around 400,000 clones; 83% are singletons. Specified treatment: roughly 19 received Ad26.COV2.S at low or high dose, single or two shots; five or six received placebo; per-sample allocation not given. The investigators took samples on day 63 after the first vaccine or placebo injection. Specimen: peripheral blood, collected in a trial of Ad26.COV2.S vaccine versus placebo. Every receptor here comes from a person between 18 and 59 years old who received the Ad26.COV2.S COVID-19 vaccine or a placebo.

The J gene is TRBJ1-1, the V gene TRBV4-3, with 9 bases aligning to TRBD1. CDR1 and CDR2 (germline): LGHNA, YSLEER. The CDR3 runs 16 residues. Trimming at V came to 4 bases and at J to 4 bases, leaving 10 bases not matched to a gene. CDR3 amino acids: CASSLGTGLFGTEAFF. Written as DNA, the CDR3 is TGCGCCAGCAGCCTCGGGACAGGGTTGTTTGGCACTGAAGCTTTCTTT.

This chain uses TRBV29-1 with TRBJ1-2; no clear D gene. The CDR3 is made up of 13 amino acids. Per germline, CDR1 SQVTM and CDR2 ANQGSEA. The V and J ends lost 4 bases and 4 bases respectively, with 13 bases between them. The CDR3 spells CSVGGGSGYGYTF. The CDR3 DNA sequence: TGCAGCGTTGGGGGAGGGTCGGGCTATGGCTACACCTTC.

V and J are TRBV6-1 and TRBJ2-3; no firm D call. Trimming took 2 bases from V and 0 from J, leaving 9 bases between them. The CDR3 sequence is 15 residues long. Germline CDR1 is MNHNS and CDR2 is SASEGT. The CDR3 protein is CASSERAASTDTQYF. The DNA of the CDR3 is TGTGCCAGCAGTGAACGGGCTGCTAGCACAGATACGCAGTATTTT.

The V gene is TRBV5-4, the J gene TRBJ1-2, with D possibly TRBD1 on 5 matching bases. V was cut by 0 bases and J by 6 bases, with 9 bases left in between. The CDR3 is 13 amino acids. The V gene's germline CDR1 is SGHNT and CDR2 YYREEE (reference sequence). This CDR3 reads CASSLEGSHGYTF. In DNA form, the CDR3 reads TGTGCCAGCAGCTTGGAGGGGTCACATGGCTACACCTTC.

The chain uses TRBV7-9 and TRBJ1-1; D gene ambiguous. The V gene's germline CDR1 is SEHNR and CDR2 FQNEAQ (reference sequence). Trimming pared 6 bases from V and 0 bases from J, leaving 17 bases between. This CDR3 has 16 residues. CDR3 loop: CASRSSPGRVNTEAFF. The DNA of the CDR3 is TGTGCCAGCAGGTCAAGCCCCGGGCGGGTGAACACTGAAGCTTTCTTT. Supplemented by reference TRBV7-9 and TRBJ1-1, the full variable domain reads DTGVSQNPRHKITKRGQNVTFRCDPISEHNRLYWYRQTLGQGPEFLTYFQNEAQLEKSRLLSDRFSAERPKGSFSTLEIQRTEQGDSAMYLCASRSSPGRVNTEAFFGQGTRLTVV.

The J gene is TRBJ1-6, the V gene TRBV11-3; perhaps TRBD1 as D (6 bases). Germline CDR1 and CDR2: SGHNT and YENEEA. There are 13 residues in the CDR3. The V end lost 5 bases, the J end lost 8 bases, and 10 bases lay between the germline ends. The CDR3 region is CASSVNRDSPLHF. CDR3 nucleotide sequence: TGTGCCAGCAGCGTAAACAGGGATTCACCCCTCCACTTT.

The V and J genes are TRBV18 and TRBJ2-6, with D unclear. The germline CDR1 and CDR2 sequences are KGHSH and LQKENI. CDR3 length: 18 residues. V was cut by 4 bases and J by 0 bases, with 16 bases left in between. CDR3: CASSLRDGRSSGANVLTF. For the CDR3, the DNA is TGTGCCAGCTCACTCCGCGACGGTCGGTCCTCTGGGGCCAACGTCCTGACTTTC.

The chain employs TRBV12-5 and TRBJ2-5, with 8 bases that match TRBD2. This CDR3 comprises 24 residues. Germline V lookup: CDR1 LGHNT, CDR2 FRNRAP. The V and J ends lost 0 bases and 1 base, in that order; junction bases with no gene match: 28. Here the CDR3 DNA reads TGTGCTAGTGGTTTGGTATGGTACCTAGCGGGCCCGGCAGGTAGACCGCCGATCCAAGAGACCCAGTACTTC. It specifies CASGLVWYLAGPAGRPPIQETQYF. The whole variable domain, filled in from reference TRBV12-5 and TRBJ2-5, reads DARVTQTPRHKVTEMGQEVTMRCQPILGHNTVFWYRQTMMQGLELLAYFRNRAPLDDSGMPKDRFSAEMPDATLATLKIQPSEPRDSAVYFCASGLVWYLAGPAGRPPIQETQYFGPGTRLLVL.

CDR3 sequence (DNA): TGCAGTGCTCCTAAAGGGGACGAGCAGTACTTC. It encodes CSAPKGDEQYF. This chain joins TRBV20-1 and TRBJ2-7, with D maybe TRBD1 (5 bases). Germline assignment: CDR1 DFQATT and CDR2 SNEGSKA (reference sequence). V shed 5 bases and J shed 5 bases, with 10 bases lying between them. This CDR3 contains 11 residues.

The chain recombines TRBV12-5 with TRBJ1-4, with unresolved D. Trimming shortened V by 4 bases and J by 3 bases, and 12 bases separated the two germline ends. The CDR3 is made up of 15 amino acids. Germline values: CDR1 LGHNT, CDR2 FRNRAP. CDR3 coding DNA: TGTGCTAGTGGTTGGGGAAACATAGCTAATGAAAAACTGTTTTTT. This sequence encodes CASGWGNIANEKLFF.

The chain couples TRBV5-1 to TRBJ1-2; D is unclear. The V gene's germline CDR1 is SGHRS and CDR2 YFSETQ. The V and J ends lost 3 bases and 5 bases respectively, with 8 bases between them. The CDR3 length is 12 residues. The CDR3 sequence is CASSSFTYGYTF. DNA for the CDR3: TGCGCCAGCAGCTCGTTTACATATGGCTACACCTTC.